These 5 T cell receptor beta chains were sequenced from one sample in a study of blood T cells in healthy people across ages. Together with a sample-barcoded 5' primer, a J-beta primer mix was included in a second PCR lasting about 7 to 12 cycles. One entry per CDR3 protein, called by TCRdb with MiXCR from the 5' RACE reads. Of hundreds of thousands of distinct CDR3 sequences in the sample, more than 40% are singletons; the top ten hold 30% to 35%. Sequenced input: blood. The receptors were gathered from a woman in her sixties in good health.

This clonotype has more than one count but fewer than ten. The V call is TRBV20-1, the J call TRBJ2-5; 8 nucleotides align to TRBD1. Germline V CDR1 and CDR2: DFQATT, SNEGSKA (reference sequence). The CDR3 is 15 residues long. The V segment lost 5 bases and the J segment 11 bases; nucleotides outside the gene matches: 19. Here the CDR3 DNA reads TGCAGTGCTCGGGACACGAAGACAGGGGTGTTGAAGCAGTACTTC. It is translated as CSARDTKTGVLKQYF.

This rearrangement joins TRBV11-2 to TRBJ1-2, with D unclear. Germline loops: CDR1 SGHAT, CDR2 FQNNGV. With 5 bases removed from V and 0 bases from J, the gap between germline ends came to 10 bases. CDR3 length equals 14 residues. CDR3 sequence reads: CASSVRPANYGYTF. The CDR3 DNA sequence: TGTGCCAGCAGCGTCCGACCTGCTAACTATGGCTACACCTTC.

This clonotype came up a few times. The CDR3 spells CASSQGQVGQTQYF. CDR3 coding DNA: TGTGCCAGCAGCCAAGGTCAGGTCGGGCAGACCCAGTACTTC. The rearrangement joins TRBV3-1 to TRBJ2-5; D gene uncertain. The CDR3 is made up of 14 amino acids. Trimming left V 1 base short and J 6 bases short, with 12 bases between. Germline V gene data show CDR1 as LGHDT and CDR2 as YNNKEL (reference sequence).

The chain combines TRBV29-1 with TRBJ1-1, with D maybe TRBD1 (6 bases). CDR1 SQVTM and CDR2 ANQGSEA come from the germline V gene. The CDR3 totals 16 residues. Deletions cut 1 base from V and 1 base from J, with 16 bases between. The CDR3 here is CSVEAHYRVGNTEAFF. The DNA for the CDR3 is TGCAGCGTTGAAGCCCACTACAGGGTAGGGAACACTGAAGCTTTCTTT.

There are a few counts of this clonotype. The V call is TRBV15, the J call TRBJ2-3, with TRBD1 identical over 10 bases. V shed 9 bases and J 1 base; nucleotides not matched to a gene: 16. The germline gives CDR1 LNHNV, CDR2 YYDKDF (reference sequence). The length of the CDR3 is 18 residues. CDR3 DNA sequence: TGTGCCACTTTTGCCGGGACAGGGGCGGTTTATGGCACAGATACGCAGTATTTT. Residues: CATFAGTGAVYGTDTQYF.